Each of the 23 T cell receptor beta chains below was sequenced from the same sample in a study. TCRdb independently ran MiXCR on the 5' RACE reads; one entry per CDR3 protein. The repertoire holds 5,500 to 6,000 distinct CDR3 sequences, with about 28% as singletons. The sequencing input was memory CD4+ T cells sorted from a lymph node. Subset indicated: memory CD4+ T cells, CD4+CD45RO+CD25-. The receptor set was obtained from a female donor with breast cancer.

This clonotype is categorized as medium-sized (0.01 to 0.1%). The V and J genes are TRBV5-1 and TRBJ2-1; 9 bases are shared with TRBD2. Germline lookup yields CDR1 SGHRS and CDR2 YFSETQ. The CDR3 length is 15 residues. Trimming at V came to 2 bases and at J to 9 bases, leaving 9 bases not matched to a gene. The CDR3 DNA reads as TGCGCCAGCAGCTTTATCGCGGGAGGGCCTAGTGAGCAGTTCTTC. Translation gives CASSFIAGGPSEQFF.

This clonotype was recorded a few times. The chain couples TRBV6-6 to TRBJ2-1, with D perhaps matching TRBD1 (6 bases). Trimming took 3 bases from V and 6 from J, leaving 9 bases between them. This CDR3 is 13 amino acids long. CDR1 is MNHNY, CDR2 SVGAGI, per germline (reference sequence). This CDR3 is CASSYGQFNEQFF. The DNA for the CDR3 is TGTGCCAGCAGTTATGGACAGTTCAATGAGCAGTTCTTC.

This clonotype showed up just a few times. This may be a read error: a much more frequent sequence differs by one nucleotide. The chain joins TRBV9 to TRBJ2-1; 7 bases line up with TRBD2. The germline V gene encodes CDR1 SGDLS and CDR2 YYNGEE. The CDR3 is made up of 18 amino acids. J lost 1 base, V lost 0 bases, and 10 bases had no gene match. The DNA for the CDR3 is TGTGCCAGCAGCGTAGGTCCGGTGGGGGGGATATCCTACAATGAGCAGTTCTTC. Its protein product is CASSVGPVGGISYNEQFF.

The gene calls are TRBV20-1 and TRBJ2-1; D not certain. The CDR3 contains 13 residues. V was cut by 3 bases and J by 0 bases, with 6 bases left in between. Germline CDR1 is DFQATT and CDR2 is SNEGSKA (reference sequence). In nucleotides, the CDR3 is TGCAGTGCTAGCTGGAGCTCCTACAATGAGCAGTTCTTC. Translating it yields CSASWSSYNEQFF.

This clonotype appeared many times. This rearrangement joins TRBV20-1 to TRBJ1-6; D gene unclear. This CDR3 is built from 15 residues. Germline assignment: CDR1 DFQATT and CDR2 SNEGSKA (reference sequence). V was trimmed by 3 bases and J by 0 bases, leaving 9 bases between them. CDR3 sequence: CSARIESSYNSPLHF. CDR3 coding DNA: TGCAGTGCTAGGATCGAGAGCTCCTATAATTCACCCCTCCACTTT.

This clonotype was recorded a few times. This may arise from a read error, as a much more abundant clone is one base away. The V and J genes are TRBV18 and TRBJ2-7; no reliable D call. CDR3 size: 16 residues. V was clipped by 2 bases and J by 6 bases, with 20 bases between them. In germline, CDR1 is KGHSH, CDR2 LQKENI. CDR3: CASSPSQRPGGGEQYF. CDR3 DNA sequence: TGTGCCAGCTCACCATCTCAGCGACCCGGTGGCGGCGAGCAGTACTTC.

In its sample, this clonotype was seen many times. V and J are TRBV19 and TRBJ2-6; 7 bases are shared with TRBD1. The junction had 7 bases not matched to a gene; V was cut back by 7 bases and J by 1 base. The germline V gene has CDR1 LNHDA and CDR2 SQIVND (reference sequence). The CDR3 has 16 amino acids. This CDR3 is CASIQGRISGANVLTF. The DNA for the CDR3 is TGTGCCAGTATACAGGGGCGGATTTCTGGGGCCAACGTCCTGACTTTC.

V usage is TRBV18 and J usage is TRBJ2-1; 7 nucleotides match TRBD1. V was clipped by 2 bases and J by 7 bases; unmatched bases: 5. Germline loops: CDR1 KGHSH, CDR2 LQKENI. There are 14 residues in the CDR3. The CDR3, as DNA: TGTGCCAGCTCACCAGCGACAGGGATGAATGAGCAGTTCTTC. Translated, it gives CASSPATGMNEQFF.

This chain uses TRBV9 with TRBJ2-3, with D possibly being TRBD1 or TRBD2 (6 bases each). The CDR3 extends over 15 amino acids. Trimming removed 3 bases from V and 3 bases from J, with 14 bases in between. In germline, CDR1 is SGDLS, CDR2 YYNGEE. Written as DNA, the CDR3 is TGTGCCAGCAGCGCCCTGGGGGGCGAGACAGATACGCAGTATTTT. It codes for CASSALGGETDTQYF.

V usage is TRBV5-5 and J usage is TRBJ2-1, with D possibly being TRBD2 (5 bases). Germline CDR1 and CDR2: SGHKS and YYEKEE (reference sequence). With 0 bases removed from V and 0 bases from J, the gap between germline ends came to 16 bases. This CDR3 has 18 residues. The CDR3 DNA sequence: TGTGCCAGCAGCTTGGACGATGCTAGCTGGGCCTCCTACAATGAGCAGTTCTTC. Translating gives CASSLDDASWASYNEQFF.

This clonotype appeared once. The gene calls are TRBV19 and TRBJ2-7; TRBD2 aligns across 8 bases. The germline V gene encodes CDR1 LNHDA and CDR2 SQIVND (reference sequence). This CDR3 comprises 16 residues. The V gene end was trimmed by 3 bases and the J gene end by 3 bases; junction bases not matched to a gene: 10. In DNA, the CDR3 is TGTGCCAGTAGTATCTTCGCCCCCGCGGGAGGCTACGAGCAGTACTTC. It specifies CASSIFAPAGGYEQYF.

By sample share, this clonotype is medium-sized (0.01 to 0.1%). The CDR3 here is CASSLTGTSTDTQYF. CDR3 sequence (DNA): TGTGCCAGCAGCTTAACAGGAACTAGCACAGATACGCAGTATTTT. J is TRBJ2-3 and V is TRBV7-3, with D unclear. V was trimmed by 0 bases and J by 0 bases, leaving 7 bases between them. CDR3 size: 15 residues. Germline values: CDR1 SGHTA, CDR2 FQGTGA. The variable domain in full, with the rest retrieved from reference TRBV7-3 and TRBJ2-3, is GAGVSQTPSNKVTEKGKYVELRCDPISGHTALYWYRQSLGQGPEFLIYFQGTGAADDSGLPNDRFFAVRPEGSVSTLKIQRTERGDSAVYLCASSLTGTSTDTQYFGPGTRLTVL.

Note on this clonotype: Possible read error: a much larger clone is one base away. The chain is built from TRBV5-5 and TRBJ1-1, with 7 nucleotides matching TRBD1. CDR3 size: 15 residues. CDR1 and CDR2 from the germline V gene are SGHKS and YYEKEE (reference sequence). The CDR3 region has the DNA TGTGCCAGCAGTAGAGGGGGCAAGATGAACACTGAAGTTTTCTTT. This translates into CASSRGGKMNTEVFF. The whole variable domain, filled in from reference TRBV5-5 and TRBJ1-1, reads DAGVTQSPTHLIKTRGQQVTLRCSPISGHKSVSWYQQVLGQGPQFIFQYYEKEERGRGNFPDRFSARQFPNYSSELNVNALLLGDSALYLCASSRGGKMNTEVFFGQGTRLTVV.

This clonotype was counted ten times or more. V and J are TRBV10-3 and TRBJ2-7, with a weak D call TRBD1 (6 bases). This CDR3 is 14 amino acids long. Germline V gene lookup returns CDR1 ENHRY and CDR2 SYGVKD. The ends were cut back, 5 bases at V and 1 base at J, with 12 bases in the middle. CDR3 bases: TGTGCCATCAGTCGGGGACACCGGTCCTACGAGCAGTACTTC. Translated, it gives CAISRGHRSYEQYF.

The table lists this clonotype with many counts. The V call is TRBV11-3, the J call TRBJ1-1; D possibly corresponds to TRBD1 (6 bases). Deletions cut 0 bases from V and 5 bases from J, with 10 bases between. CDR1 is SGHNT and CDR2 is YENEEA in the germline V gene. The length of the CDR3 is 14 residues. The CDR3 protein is CASSLDAGETEAFF. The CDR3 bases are TGTGCCAGCAGCTTAGACGCAGGGGAGACTGAAGCTTTCTTT.

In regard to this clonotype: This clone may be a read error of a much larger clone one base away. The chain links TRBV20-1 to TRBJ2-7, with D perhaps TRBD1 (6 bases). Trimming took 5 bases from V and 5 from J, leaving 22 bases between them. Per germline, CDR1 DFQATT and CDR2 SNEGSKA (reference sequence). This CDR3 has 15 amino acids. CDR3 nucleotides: TGCAGTGCTGACAGGCTGATTGGATTTTATCACGAGCAGTACTTC. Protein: CSADRLIGFYHEQYF.

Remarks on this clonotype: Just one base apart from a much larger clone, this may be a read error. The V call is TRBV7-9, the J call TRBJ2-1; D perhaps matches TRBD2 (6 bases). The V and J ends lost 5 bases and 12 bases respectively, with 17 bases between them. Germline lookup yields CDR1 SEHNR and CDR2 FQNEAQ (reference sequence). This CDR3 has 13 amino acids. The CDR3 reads CASSVEEGRGQFF. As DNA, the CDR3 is TGTGCCAGCAGCGTGGAGGAGGGCCGAGGGCAGTTCTTC.

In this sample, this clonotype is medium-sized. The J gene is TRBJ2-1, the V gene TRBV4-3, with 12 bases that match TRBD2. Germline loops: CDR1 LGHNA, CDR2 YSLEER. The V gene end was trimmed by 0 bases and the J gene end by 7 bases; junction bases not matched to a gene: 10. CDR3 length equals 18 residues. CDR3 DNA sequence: TGCGCCAGCAGCCAAGAAGGTGCGTGGACTAGCGGGAAAAATGAGCAGTTCTTC. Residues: CASSQEGAWTSGKNEQFF.

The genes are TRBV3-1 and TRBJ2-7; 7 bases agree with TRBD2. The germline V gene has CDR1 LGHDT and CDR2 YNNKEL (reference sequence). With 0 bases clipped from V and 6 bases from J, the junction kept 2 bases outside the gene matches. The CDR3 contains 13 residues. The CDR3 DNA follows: TGTGCCAGCAGCCAAGATGGGGGGGTCGAGCAGTACTTC. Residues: CASSQDGGVEQYF.

The CDR3 DNA reads as TGTGCCAGCAGTGGAGCTAGCGGGAGTCTCAATGAGCAGTTCTTC. Amino acids: CASSGASGSLNEQFF. The chain carries TRBV6-5 and TRBJ2-1, with 10 bases matching TRBD2. CDR1 is MNHEY, CDR2 SVGAGI, per germline. This CDR3 is built from 15 residues. The J segment lost 6 bases and the V segment lost 5 bases, leaving 7 bases of the junction unmatched.

The chain's CDR3 is CASSTSGGATYEQYF. CDR3 sequence (DNA): TGTGCCAGCAGCACTAGCGGGGGGGCTACCTACGAGCAGTACTTC. The chain couples TRBV14 to TRBJ2-7, with 13 bases that match TRBD2. CDR1 and CDR2 (germline): SGHDN, FVKESK. With V trimmed by 5 bases and J by 2 bases, 3 bases remained unmatched. The CDR3 loop spans 15 amino acids.

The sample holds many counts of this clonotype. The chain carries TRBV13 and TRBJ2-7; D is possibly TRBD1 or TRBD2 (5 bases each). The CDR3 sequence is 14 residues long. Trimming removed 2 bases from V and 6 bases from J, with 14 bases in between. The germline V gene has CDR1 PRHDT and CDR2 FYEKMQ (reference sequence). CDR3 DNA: TGTGCCAGCAGCTTATTCGCGAGGGGTGGCGAGCAGTACTTC. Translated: CASSLFARGGEQYF.

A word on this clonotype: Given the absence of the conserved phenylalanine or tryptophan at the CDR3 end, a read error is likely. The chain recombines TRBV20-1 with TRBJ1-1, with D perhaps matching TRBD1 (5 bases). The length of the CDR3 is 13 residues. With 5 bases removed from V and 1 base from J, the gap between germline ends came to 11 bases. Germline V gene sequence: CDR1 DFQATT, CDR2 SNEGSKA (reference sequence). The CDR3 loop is CSADRDANTEAFS. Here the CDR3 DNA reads TGCAGTGCTGACCGGGACGCGAACACTGAAGCTTTCTCT.